The sequence of this TCR beta chain was determined in a study of blood T cells in healthy people across ages. This clonotype was seen a few times. Its specificity is unknown. For every donor, a draw yielded approximately 9.9 milliliters of peripheral blood. Extraction of total RNA produced a minimum of 5.5 micrograms from each sample. Study-level findings and limits: Long-lived donors carried more naive CD4+ cells and greater diversity than aged donors.

Primers used in a second PCR of roughly 6 to 11 cycles were a sample-barcoded 5' primer and a J-beta primer mix. Each cDNA molecule received a tag from a template-switch adaptor that had 12 random nucleotides. TCRdb reprocessed the 5' RACE reads with MiXCR, giving one entry per CDR3 protein. Here the sample spans about 760,000 distinct CDR3 sequences, roughly three fifths being singletons. Germline trimming cut 0 bases from V and 5 bases from J; bases unmatched to any gene: 10. The CDR3 length is 17 residues. CDR1 is LGHNA and CDR2 is YSLEER in the germline V gene. The receptor was derived from a man aged 35-49 years in good health. The sequenced material came from blood. The V gene is TRBV4-3, the J gene TRBJ2-5; TRBD2 aligns across 9 bases. The CDR3 here is CASSQDRYSGSSETQYF. The CDR3 DNA reads TGCGCCAGCAGCCAAGATCGGTATAGCGGGAGCTCGGAGACCCAGTACTTC.